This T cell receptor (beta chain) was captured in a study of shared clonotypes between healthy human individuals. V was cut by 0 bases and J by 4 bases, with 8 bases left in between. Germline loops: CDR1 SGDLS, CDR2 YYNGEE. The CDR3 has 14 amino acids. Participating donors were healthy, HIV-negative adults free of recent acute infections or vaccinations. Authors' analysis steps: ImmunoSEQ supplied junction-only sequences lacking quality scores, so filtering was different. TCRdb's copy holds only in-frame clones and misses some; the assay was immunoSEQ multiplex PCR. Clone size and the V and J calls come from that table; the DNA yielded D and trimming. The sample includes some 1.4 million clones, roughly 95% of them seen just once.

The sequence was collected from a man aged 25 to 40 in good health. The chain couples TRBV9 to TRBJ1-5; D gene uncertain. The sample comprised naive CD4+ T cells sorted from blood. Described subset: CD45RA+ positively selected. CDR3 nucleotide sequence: TGTGCCAGCAGCGTAGGTGCCTTAAATCAGCCCCAGCATTTT. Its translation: CASSVGALNQPQHF.